The TCR beta chain under discussion was sequenced for a study of PD-1 blockade in classical Hodgkin lymphoma. Study-level points and caveats: In CD4+ cells, TCR diversity went up significantly by C4D1, but in CD8+ cells it did not.

Only in-frame clones appear in the TCRdb table, and some are missing; sequencing was by immunoSEQ multiplex PCR. The sample lists tens of thousands of clones; 89% were seen once. A remark on this clone: Its antigen remains unidentified.

This CDR3 has 14 residues. Germline V gene lookup returns CDR1 WSHSY and CDR2 SAAADI. V was clipped by 4 bases and J by 3 bases; unmatched bases: 2. Autologous stem cell transplantation was followed by relapse in every patient, and brentuximab vedotin exposure varied. The receptor was derived from a human donor with classical Hodgkin lymphoma. Sequences were derived from peripheral blood mononuclear cells (PBMCs), sampled at baseline. The chain is built from TRBV10-2 and TRBJ2-3, with 9 positions matching TRBD2. CDR3 loop: CASSGREGTDTQYF. The CDR3 DNA reads as TGCGCCAGCAGTGGGCGGGAGGGGACAGATACGCAGTATTTT.